These 25 T cell receptor beta chains originate from one sample sequenced in a study of blood T cell repertoires in COVID-19. The method was immunoSEQ multiplex PCR; TCRdb's version includes in-frame clones alone and lacks a portion of them. The table has under 300,000 clones, approximately 87% seen once. Sequenced input: peripheral blood. These receptors were taken from a woman in her twenties or thirties with COVID-19, enrolled during active disease.

In this sample, this clone turned up many times. The chain links TRBV6-5 to TRBJ1-5, with D unresolved. The CDR3 extends over 13 amino acids. Germline CDR1 and CDR2: MNHEY and SVGAGI. Trimming took off 5 bases at V and 6 bases at J, with 11 bases between the two ends. This chain's CDR3 is CASSRGIGQPQHF. CDR3 in DNA: TGTGCCAGCAGTAGAGGGATAGGTCAGCCCCAGCATTTT.

V is TRBV28 and J is TRBJ1-2; possible D gene TRBD1, 6 bases. The germline V and J ends were trimmed by 5 bases and 4 bases, with 17 bases remaining between them. Germline CDR1 is MDHEN and CDR2 is SYDVKM. The CDR3 consists of 15 residues. The CDR3 region has the DNA TGTGCCAGCAGTGCAGGGGAAACTTTCGGCTATGGCTACACCTTC. Encoded protein: CASSAGETFGYGYTF.

V is TRBV11-3 and J is TRBJ1-2, with 8 bases identical to TRBD1. The CDR3 spans 12 residues. V shed 11 bases and J 4 bases; nucleotides not matched to a gene: 6. Germline V gene sequence: CDR1 SGHNT, CDR2 YENEEA. The DNA of the CDR3 is TGTGCCGGATCGGGACAGGTCTATGGCTACACCTTC. Translation gives CAGSGQVYGYTF. The full variable domain, its missing parts supplied by reference TRBV11-3 and TRBJ1-2, is EAGVVQSPRYKIIEKKQPVAFWCNPISGHNTLYWYLQNLGQGPELLIRYENEEAVDDSQLPKDRFSAERLKGVDSTLKIQPAELGDSAVYLCAGSGQVYGYTFGSGTRLTVV.

The V and J genes are TRBV2 and TRBJ2-3; TRBD2 matches 11 bases. The CDR3 contains 15 residues. The germline V gene has CDR1 SNHLY and CDR2 FYNNEI. V gave up 4 bases and J gave up 1 base; unmatched junction bases: 1. This CDR3 reads CASSGLAGRTDTQYF. The CDR3 DNA reads TGTGCCAGCAGTGGACTAGCGGGGCGCACAGATACGCAGTATTTT.

The genes are TRBV19 and TRBJ2-7, with TRBD1 identical over 9 bases. The germline V gene encodes CDR1 LNHDA and CDR2 SQIVND (reference sequence). J gave up 3 bases and V 5 bases, and 8 bases lay outside the gene matches. This CDR3 comprises 15 residues. CDR3 sequence reads: CASSAGTGSIYEQYF. The CDR3 DNA follows: TGTGCCAGTAGTGCGGGGACAGGGAGTATCTACGAGCAGTACTTC.

The V call is TRBV3-1 (or the pseudogene TRBV3-2), the J call TRBJ2-1; 10 nucleotides align to TRBD2. Unmatched junction bases numbered 5, after V lost 3 bases and J lost 6 bases. Germline V CDR1 and CDR2: LGHDT, YNNKEL (reference sequence). CDR3 size: 15 residues. Written as DNA, the CDR3 is TGTGCCAGCAGCCAGAGAGCGGGGGGGCTCAATGAGCAGTTCTTC. Its protein product is CASSQRAGGLNEQFF.

The chain combines TRBV7-9 with TRBJ1-2; D may be TRBD1 (5 bases). V was trimmed by 4 bases and J by 5 bases, leaving 11 bases between them. CDR1 is SEHNR, CDR2 FQNEAQ, per germline (reference sequence). The length of the CDR3 is 13 residues. The CDR3 is CASSSRVLYGYTF. CDR3 coding DNA: TGTGCCAGCAGCTCCAGGGTTTTGTATGGCTACACCTTC.

The chain uses TRBV7-7 and TRBJ2-5; D gene ambiguous. The V end lost 4 bases, the J end lost 4 bases, and 7 bases lay between the germline ends. CDR3 length equals 12 residues. Germline CDR1 and CDR2: SSHAT and FNYEAQ (reference sequence). The CDR3, as DNA: TGTGCCAGCAGCTACCCCGGAGAGACCCAGTACTTC. Its protein product is CASSYPGETQYF.

The chain employs TRBV3-1 (or the pseudogene TRBV3-2) and TRBJ1-6; tentatively, D is TRBD1 (6 bases). The V gene lost 1 base and the J gene lost 6 bases, with 13 bases spanning the gap. Germline-derived CDR1 and CDR2 are LGHDT and YNNKEL (reference sequence). CDR3 length equals 16 residues. The CDR3 DNA is TGTGCCAGCAGCCAAGGGCTGGGGGCGACTAATTCACCCCTCCACTTT. It translates to CASSQGLGATNSPLHF.

This rearrangement joins TRBV2 to TRBJ2-7; a possible D gene is TRBD2 (6 bases). CDR1 and CDR2 (germline): SNHLY, FYNNEI. The CDR3 has 14 amino acids. The V and J ends lost 4 bases and 4 bases respectively, with 14 bases between them. CDR3 bases: TGTGCCAGCAGTGTTCGGGGGACGGAGTACGAGCAGTACTTC. Amino acids: CASSVRGTEYEQYF.

The chain couples TRBV6-6 to TRBJ1-1, with D uncertain. This CDR3 region has 13 residues. Germline lookup yields CDR1 MNHNY and CDR2 SVGAGI (reference sequence). The germline V and J ends were trimmed by 7 bases and 6 bases, with 15 bases remaining between them. The CDR3: CASNRFMLSEAFF. In nucleotides, the CDR3 is TGTGCCAGCAATCGGTTTATGTTATCTGAAGCTTTCTTT.

The rearrangement uses TRBV7-6 and TRBJ2-1; TRBD2 aligns across 14 bases. This CDR3 is built from 18 residues. CDR1 and CDR2 from the germline V gene are SGHVS and FNYEAQ. V lost 5 bases, J lost 8 bases, and 14 bases stayed unmatched. The CDR3 DNA reads as TGTGCCAGCAGCCCTACAGGGACTAGCGGGGGTGCCCGCCATGAGCAGTTCTTC. This sequence encodes CASSPTGTSGGARHEQFF.

The genes are TRBV11-2 and TRBJ2-7; D perhaps matches TRBD1 (6 bases). Per the germline V gene, CDR1 is SGHAT and CDR2 is FQNNGV. With 1 base removed from V and 3 bases from J, the gap between germline ends came to 16 bases. The CDR3 consists of 16 residues. The CDR3, as DNA: TGTGCCAGCAGCTTAGTCCCAGACAGGACCCACTACGAGCAGTACTTC. This sequence encodes CASSLVPDRTHYEQYF.

V gene TRBV7-9 combines with J gene TRBJ2-5; 10 positions match TRBD2. This CDR3 has 17 amino acids. V was pared by 5 bases and J by 4 bases, with 13 bases of the junction left unmatched. Germline values: CDR1 SEHNR, CDR2 FQNEAQ (reference sequence). CDR3 region: CASSQIFDSGGRETQYF. CDR3 coding DNA: TGTGCCAGCAGCCAGATTTTCGATAGCGGGGGGAGAGAGACCCAGTACTTC.

The chain is built from TRBV24-1 and TRBJ2-3, with 7 positions matching TRBD1. The CDR3 consists of 15 residues. Trimming took 3 bases from V and 2 from J; bases not matched to a gene: 4. The germline V gene has CDR1 KGHDR and CDR2 SFDVKD. The CDR3 reads CATSDPTGSTDTQYF. The DNA for the CDR3 is TGTGCCACCAGTGATCCGACAGGGTCCACAGATACGCAGTATTTT.

The chain uses TRBV24-1 and TRBJ2-3, with D possibly matching TRBD2 (7 bases). This CDR3 is built from 16 residues. The V and J ends lost 1 base and 0 bases respectively, with 10 bases between them. In germline, CDR1 is KGHDR, CDR2 SFDVKD. CDR3 sequence: CATSDLGGGSTDTQYF. CDR3 in DNA: TGTGCCACCAGTGATTTAGGGGGGGGAAGCACAGATACGCAGTATTTT.

V gene TRBV7-8 combines with J gene TRBJ1-2, with TRBD1 as a possible D gene (5 bases). The CDR3 covers 15 residues. Looked up from germline, CDR1 is SGHVS and CDR2 is FQNEAQ. Trimming left V 0 bases short and J 2 bases short, with 10 bases between. CDR3: CASSLARGSNYGYTF. CDR3 sequence (DNA): TGTGCCAGCAGCTTAGCGCGGGGCTCAAACTATGGCTACACCTTC.

The V gene is TRBV2, the J gene TRBJ1-5; D might be TRBD1 (5 bases). With 5 bases removed from V and 2 bases from J, the gap between germline ends came to 10 bases. The germline V gene has CDR1 SNHLY and CDR2 FYNNEI. CDR3 length: 14 residues. The CDR3 DNA follows: TGTGCCAGCAGTCGGCAGGGCGGCAATCAGCCCCAGCATTTT. This sequence encodes CASSRQGGNQPQHF.

The chain carries TRBV28 and TRBJ1-3, with 8 bases that match TRBD1. In germline, CDR1 is MDHEN, CDR2 SYDVKM. This CDR3 is 15 amino acids long. V gave up 4 bases and J gave up 3 bases; unmatched junction bases: 5. The CDR3 sequence: CASSSQGDRGNTIYF. DNA of the CDR3: TGTGCCAGCAGTTCACAGGGGGACCGTGGAAACACCATATATTTT.

The chain combines TRBV19 with TRBJ2-5; TRBD1 agrees at 8 bases. V lost 5 bases, J lost 2 bases, and 10 bases stayed unmatched. Germline lookup yields CDR1 LNHDA and CDR2 SQIVND (reference sequence). This CDR3 spans 16 amino acids. This CDR3 is CASSQLGQGDQETQYF. CDR3 coding DNA: TGTGCCAGTAGTCAACTCGGACAGGGAGATCAAGAGACCCAGTACTTC.

J is TRBJ1-1 and V is TRBV7-8, with 7 bases aligning to TRBD1. Germline CDR1 reads SGHVS; CDR2 reads FQNEAQ. V lost 5 bases to trimming and J lost 4 bases; unmatched junction nucleotides: 10. This CDR3 comprises 15 residues. The CDR3 coding sequence is TGTGCCAGCAGCGAGGGGGCACCCCTGGGCACTGAAGCTTTCTTT. This sequence encodes CASSEGAPLGTEAFF.

The table lists this clone with a few counts. This chain links TRBV7-9 with TRBJ2-7; 8 bases are shared with TRBD2. CDR1 SEHNR and CDR2 FQNEAQ come from the germline V gene (reference sequence). Trimming cost V 5 bases and J 2 bases; bases outside gene matches: 8. CDR3 length: 15 amino acids. Here the CDR3 reads CASSSQRGSPYEQYF. For the CDR3, the DNA is TGTGCCAGCAGCAGCCAGCGGGGGAGTCCCTACGAGCAGTACTTC.

Only one count was recorded for this clone. J is TRBJ1-2 and V is TRBV2; TRBD1 agrees at 8 bases. This CDR3 region has 17 residues. Germline V gene lookup returns CDR1 SNHLY and CDR2 FYNNEI. The V gene end was trimmed by 1 base and the J gene end by 6 bases; junction bases not matched to a gene: 13. CDR3 nucleotides: TGTGCCAGCAGTGAAGGGGGGACAGGCCAGTCTGGGAATGGCTACACCTTC. Translation gives CASSEGGTGQSGNGYTF. Full variable domain (remainder filled in from reference TRBV2 and TRBJ1-2): EPEVTQTPSHQVTQMGQEVILRCVPISNHLYFYWYRQILGQKVEFLVSFYNNEISEKSEIFDDQFSVERPDGSNFTLKIRSTKLEDSAMYFCASSEGGTGQSGNGYTFGSGTRLTVV.

The CDR3 sequence: CAWSVGREVQAFF. DNA of the CDR3: TGTGCCTGGAGTGTCGGCAGGGAGGTACAAGCTTTCTTT. This sequence joins TRBV30 and TRBJ1-1; D is possibly TRBD1 (5 bases). Germline V gene sequence: CDR1 GTSNPN, CDR2 SVGIG (reference sequence). V dropped 0 bases and J dropped 9 bases, with 14 bases sitting between them. This CDR3 is built from 13 residues.

The rearrangement joins TRBV24-1 to TRBJ2-5, with a possible D match to TRBD1 (7 bases). V was clipped by 3 bases and J by 3 bases, with 13 bases between them. The CDR3 is 15 residues long. Germline CDR1 is KGHDR and CDR2 is SFDVKD. The CDR3 DNA reads TGTGCCACCAGTGATGGCAGGGGGGTTGAAGAGACCCAGTACTTC. Translated, it gives CATSDGRGVEETQYF.